These 15 T cell receptor beta chains originate from one sample sequenced in a study of response to subunit inactivated influenza vaccine. From the RT-PCR reads, TCRdb called clonotypes with MiXCR, one entry per CDR3 protein. Of over 400,000 distinct CDR3 sequences in the sample, over 10% were seen once. The sequences come from PBMCs from blood, collected around seven weeks after vaccination. These receptors all come from a man aged 45 to 65 who received an inactivated influenza vaccine.

In this sample, this clonotype turned up a few times. The chain recombines TRBV20-1 with TRBJ2-5; weak D call: TRBD2 (6 bases). Trimming stripped 0 bases from V and 0 bases from J, with 14 bases between. Per the germline V gene, CDR1 is DFQATT and CDR2 is SNEGSKA (reference sequence). There are 16 residues in the CDR3. The CDR3 sequence: CSARDPWGLHQETQYF. The DNA of the CDR3 is TGCAGTGCTAGAGACCCATGGGGACTGCACCAAGAGACCCAGTACTTC.

The V call is TRBV5-6, the J call TRBJ2-5; no definite D call. The germline V gene encodes CDR1 SGHDT and CDR2 YYEEEE. Deletions cut 4 bases from V and 7 bases from J, with 20 bases between. The CDR3 sequence is 15 residues long. The chain's CDR3 is CASSQIPGPTGTQYF. In DNA, the CDR3 is TGTGCCAGCAGCCAGATTCCGGGTCCCACGGGGACCCAGTACTTC.

This clonotype has just a few counts. This CDR3 reads CATSDDRLVGTDTQYF. The CDR3 DNA reads as TGTGCCACCAGTGATGACCGACTAGTCGGCACAGATACGCAGTATTTT. The chain couples TRBV24-1 to TRBJ2-3, with D possibly TRBD2 on 6 matching bases. The CDR3 totals 16 residues. Between the trimmed V and J ends, which lost 3 bases and 1 base, there was a span of 13 bases. Per germline, CDR1 KGHDR and CDR2 SFDVKD.

A few counts support this clonotype. J is TRBJ2-7 and V is TRBV5-1; tentatively, D is TRBD2 (6 bases). This CDR3 comprises 16 residues. Germline CDR1 and CDR2: SGHRS and YFSETQ. The V end was cut by 0 bases, the J end by 0 bases, with 13 bases between. The CDR3 DNA sequence: TGCGCCAGCAGCTTGGCTGCTGGGGGGAGCTCCTACGAGCAGTACTTC. It encodes CASSLAAGGSSYEQYF.

This clonotype turned up a few times. This rearrangement joins TRBV5-1 to TRBJ2-7; TRBD1 matches at 9 bases. CDR1 and CDR2 (germline): SGHRS, YFSETQ. The CDR3 runs to 13 residues. With V trimmed by 5 bases and J by 6 bases, 6 bases remained unmatched. CDR3 DNA sequence: TGCGCCAGCAGGACCGGGACAGGGCCCGAGCAGTACTTC. It specifies CASRTGTGPEQYF.

This sequence joins TRBV5-1 and TRBJ1-5, with TRBD1 identical over 11 bases. Trimming at V came to 0 bases and at J to 6 bases, leaving 5 bases not matched to a gene. The CDR3 contains 16 residues. Germline V gene lookup returns CDR1 SGHRS and CDR2 YFSETQ. The CDR3 loop is CASSLVAGQGVQPQHF. CDR3 coding DNA: TGCGCCAGCAGCTTGGTCGCGGGACAGGGGGTTCAGCCCCAGCATTTT. The whole variable domain, filled in from reference TRBV5-1 and TRBJ1-5, reads KAGVTQTPRYLIKTRGQQVTLSCSPISGHRSVSWYQQTPGQGLQFLFEYFSETQRNKGNFPGRFSGRQFSNSRSEMNVSTLELGDSALYLCASSLVAGQGVQPQHFGDGTRLSIL.

J is TRBJ2-7 and V is TRBV7-9, with a weak D call TRBD2 (6 bases). This CDR3 has 13 residues. The V gene's germline CDR1 is SEHNR and CDR2 FQNEAQ (reference sequence). Trimming took off 5 bases at V and 6 bases at J, with 14 bases between the two ends. The CDR3 bases are TGTGCCAGCAGCGAGGGATCGGGGGTCGAGCAGTACTTC. Encoded protein: CASSEGSGVEQYF.

V is TRBV5-1 and J is TRBJ2-3, with D maybe TRBD2 (6 bases). V was shortened by 4 bases and J by 3 bases, with 15 bases between the two germline ends. Germline V gene data show CDR1 as SGHRS and CDR2 as YFSETQ. The CDR3 totals 15 residues. The CDR3 bases are TGCGCCAGCAGCGTGGCGGGGTACTTTACAGATACGCAGTATTTT. Amino acid sequence: CASSVAGYFTDTQYF. The full variable domain, in which reference TRBV5-1 and TRBJ2-3 provide the parts outside the CDR3, is KAGVTQTPRYLIKTRGQQVTLSCSPISGHRSVSWYQQTPGQGLQFLFEYFSETQRNKGNFPGRFSGRQFSNSRSEMNVSTLELGDSALYLCASSVAGYFTDTQYFGPGTRLTVL.

This sequence joins TRBV9 and TRBJ2-2; 7 nucleotides match TRBD2. This CDR3 is built from 15 residues. Trimming at V came to 6 bases and at J to 6 bases, leaving 11 bases not matched to a gene. Germline V gene lookup returns CDR1 SGDLS and CDR2 YYNGEE. CDR3 sequence (DNA): TGTGCCAGCACGCCTGGGGAGGGCCTAGCCGGGGAGCTGTTTTTT. Translated: CASTPGEGLAGELFF. Combining the CDR3 with reference TRBV9 and TRBJ2-2 gives the whole variable domain DSGVTQTPKHLITATGQRVTLRCSPRSGDLSVYWYQQSLDQGLQFLIQYYNGEERAKGNILERFSAQQFPDLHSELNLSSLELGDSALYFCASTPGEGLAGELFFGEGSRLTVL.

The chain recombines TRBV10-3 with TRBJ1-2; D gene ambiguous. Trimming shortened V by 3 bases and J by 3 bases, and 14 bases separated the two germline ends. The CDR3 runs 15 residues. Germline V lookup: CDR1 ENHRY, CDR2 SYGVKD. The CDR3: CAISDQPGTDYGYTF. The DNA for the CDR3 is TGTGCCATCAGTGACCAGCCGGGTACTGACTATGGCTACACCTTC.

This clonotype was detected only a few times. The chain couples TRBV7-9 to TRBJ1-2; D is perhaps TRBD1 (5 bases). The CDR3 totals 15 residues. Trimming stripped 1 base from V and 4 bases from J, with 13 bases between. Germline lookup yields CDR1 SEHNR and CDR2 FQNEAQ (reference sequence). CDR3 loop: CASSLEPGPIYGYTF. In nucleotides, the CDR3 is TGTGCCAGCAGCTTAGAGCCAGGGCCGATCTATGGCTACACCTTC.

This clonotype occurred a few times. The chain employs TRBV10-3 and TRBJ2-2; 9 bases agree with TRBD2. The CDR3 length is 16 residues. In germline, CDR1 is ENHRY, CDR2 SYGVKD. V was clipped by 2 bases and J by 10 bases; unmatched bases: 11. The chain's CDR3 is CAISEPGPSGMVELFF. The CDR3 DNA sequence: TGTGCCATCAGTGAGCCCGGGCCTAGCGGGATGGTGGAGCTGTTTTTT.

The genes are TRBV20-1 and TRBJ2-3; D remains ambiguous. The CDR3 is 13 amino acids. The V end was cut by 6 bases, the J end by 5 bases, with 15 bases between. Looked up from germline, CDR1 is DFQATT and CDR2 is SNEGSKA (reference sequence). CDR3 in amino acids: CSARPGWIDTQYF. DNA of the CDR3: TGCAGTGCGCGGCCCGGGTGGATAGATACGCAGTATTTT.

This clonotype was counted between two and nine times. The chain joins TRBV28 to TRBJ2-5; perhaps TRBD2 as D (6 bases). Trimming shortened V by 4 bases and J by 5 bases, and 14 bases separated the two germline ends. Germline V CDR1 and CDR2: MDHEN, SYDVKM. The CDR3 is made up of 14 amino acids. The CDR3 spells CASSSIAAGETQYF. CDR3 sequence (DNA): TGTGCCAGCAGTTCCATAGCGGCGGGGGAGACCCAGTACTTC.

This clonotype has ten or more counts. The genes are TRBV20-1 and TRBJ2-5; 7 nucleotides line up with TRBD1. The CDR3 totals 13 residues. Germline values: CDR1 DFQATT, CDR2 SNEGSKA (reference sequence). V lost 3 bases and J lost 1; bases outside the gene matches: 2. CDR3 protein: CSARAGGQETQYF. The DNA for the CDR3 is TGCAGTGCTAGGGCAGGGGGCCAAGAGACCCAGTACTTC.